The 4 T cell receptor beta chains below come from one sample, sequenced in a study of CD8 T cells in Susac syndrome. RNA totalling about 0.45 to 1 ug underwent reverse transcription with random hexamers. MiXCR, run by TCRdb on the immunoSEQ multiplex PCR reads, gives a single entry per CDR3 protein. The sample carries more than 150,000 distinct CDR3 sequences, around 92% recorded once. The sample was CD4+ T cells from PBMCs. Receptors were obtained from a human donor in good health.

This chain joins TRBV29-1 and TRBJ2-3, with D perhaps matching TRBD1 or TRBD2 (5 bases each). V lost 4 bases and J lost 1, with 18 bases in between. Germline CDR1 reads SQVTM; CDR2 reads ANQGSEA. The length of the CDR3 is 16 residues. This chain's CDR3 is CSVAGRVDGGTDTQYF. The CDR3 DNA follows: TGCAGCGTTGCGGGACGGGTGGACGGAGGCACAGATACGCAGTATTTT.

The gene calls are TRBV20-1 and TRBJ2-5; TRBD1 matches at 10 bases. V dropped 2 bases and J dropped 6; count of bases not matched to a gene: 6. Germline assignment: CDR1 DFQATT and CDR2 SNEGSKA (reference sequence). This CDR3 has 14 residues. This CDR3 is CSARRQGARKTQYF. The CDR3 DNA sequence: TGCAGTGCTAGAAGACAGGGGGCGCGAAAGACCCAGTACTTC.

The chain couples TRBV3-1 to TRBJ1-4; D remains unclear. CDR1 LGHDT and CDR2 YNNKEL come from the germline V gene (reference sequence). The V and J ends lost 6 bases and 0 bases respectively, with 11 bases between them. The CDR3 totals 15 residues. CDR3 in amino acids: CASRSRNATNEKLFF. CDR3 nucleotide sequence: TGTGCCAGCAGATCCCGGAATGCAACTAATGAAAAACTGTTTTTT.

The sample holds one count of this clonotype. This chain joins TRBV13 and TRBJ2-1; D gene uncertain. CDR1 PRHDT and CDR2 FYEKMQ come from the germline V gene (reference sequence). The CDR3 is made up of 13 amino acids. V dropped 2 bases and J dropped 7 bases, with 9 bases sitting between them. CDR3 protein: CASSLQVGNEQFF. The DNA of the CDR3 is TGTGCCAGCAGCTTACAGGTAGGGAATGAGCAGTTCTTC. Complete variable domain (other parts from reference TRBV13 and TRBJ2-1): AAGVIQSPRHLIKEKRETATLKCYPIPRHDTVYWYQQGPGQDPQFLISFYEKMQSDKGSIPDRFSAQQFSDYHSELNMSSLELGDSALYFCASSLQVGNEQFFGPGTRLTVL.